This T cell receptor beta chain was obtained from a study of blood T cell repertoires in COVID-19. A Seattle source enrolled patients during active infection and followed them longitudinally. Original analysis: Scientists estimated how many nucleated cells there were by amplifying reference gene primers. The data were produced by immunoSEQ multiplex PCR, yet TCRdb's version contains in-frame clones alone and is incomplete. V, J and clone size are those of that table, while D and trimming were read from the DNA. The sample records 200,000 to 250,000 clones, 82% being singletons. A remark on this clone: The same CDR3 arises from other DNA sequences in this sample as well.

CDR1 LNHDA and CDR2 SQIVND come from the germline V gene (reference sequence). The CDR3 is made up of 13 amino acids. V was pared by 1 base and J by 3 bases, with 6 bases between. Material for sequencing was peripheral blood. The sequence was obtained from a woman over 75 with COVID-19, enrolled during active disease. This chain connects TRBV19 to TRBJ1-1; D unresolved. As DNA, the CDR3 is TGTGCCAGTAGTATAGCCCGGGACACTGAAGCTTTCTTT. Its protein is CASSIARDTEAFF. Full variable domain (rest looked up from reference TRBV19 and TRBJ1-1): DGGITQSPKYLFRKEGQNVTLSCEQNLNHDAMYWYRQDPGQGLRLIYYSQIVNDFQKGDIAEGYSVSREKKESFPLTVTSAQKNPTAFYLCASSIARDTEAFFGQGTRLTVV.